Below are 22 T cell receptor beta chains sequenced from a single sample in a study of T cells after yellow fever vaccination. Via MiXCR, TCRdb re-called the 5' RACE reads, giving one row per CDR3 protein. The sample contains a few hundred thousand distinct CDR3 sequences, approximately 5.7% of which appear only once. This material consisted of PBMCs, taken 5 days after the yellow fever booster vaccination. Receptors originate from a man aged 30-40 years who received the YFV17D yellow fever vaccine.

The chain employs TRBV4-1 and TRBJ2-1; 14 positions match TRBD2. CDR3 size: 16 residues. Germline V CDR1 and CDR2: MGHRA, YSYEKL. Unmatched junction bases numbered 2, after V lost 1 base and J lost 6 bases. CDR3: CASSQAGLAGVNEQFF. Written as DNA, the CDR3 is TGCGCCAGCAGCCAAGCGGGACTAGCGGGAGTCAATGAGCAGTTCTTC.

The chain combines TRBV12-3 or TRBV12-4 with TRBJ2-7, with no clear D. Trimming took 6 bases from V and 6 from J, leaving 9 bases between them. This CDR3 is 11 amino acids long. CDR3 nucleotides: TGTGCCAGCAGCCGCCGGGTCGAGCAGTACTTC. This sequence encodes CASSRRVEQYF.

This clonotype was seen repeatedly, ten times or more. The rearrangement links TRBV12-3 or TRBV12-4 to TRBJ2-5; 8 bases map to TRBD1. The V segment lost 4 bases and the J segment 1 base; nucleotides outside the gene matches: 5. This CDR3 has 15 amino acids. CDR3 residues: CASSYGQGFQETQYF. The DNA of the CDR3 is TGTGCCAGCAGTTACGGACAGGGCTTCCAAGAGACCCAGTACTTC.

The chain joins TRBV20-1 to TRBJ2-7; D is possibly TRBD1 (5 bases). V was clipped by 5 bases and J by 0 bases, with 14 bases between them. The CDR3 covers 14 residues. The germline V gene has CDR1 DFQATT and CDR2 SNEGSKA (reference sequence). The CDR3 DNA sequence: TGCAGTGCTGGCCAGGGTCCCCCCTCCTACGAGCAGTACTTC. Its translation is CSAGQGPPSYEQYF.

The chain joins TRBV7-8 to TRBJ2-2; no firm D call. Trimming cost V 7 bases and J 3 bases, with 18 bases left between them. The CDR3 covers 16 residues. Germline V gene sequence: CDR1 SGHVS, CDR2 FQNEAQ. In DNA form, the CDR3 reads TGTGCCAGCACCCACTATGGAAGGGTTGACACCGGGGAGCTGTTTTTT. It encodes CASTHYGRVDTGELFF.

This clonotype was seen many times. J is TRBJ2-7 and V is TRBV15; weak D call: TRBD2 (6 bases). The CDR3 is 12 residues long. CDR1 and CDR2 (germline): LNHNV, YYDKDF (reference sequence). V lost 8 bases, J lost 4 bases, and 12 bases lay in between. This CDR3 is CATGRDSYEQYF. CDR3 in DNA: TGTGCCACCGGGCGGGATTCGTACGAGCAGTACTTC.

Many counts were recorded for this clonotype. The CDR3 DNA follows: TGTGCCAGCAGTTACGTTTCGGGGGGTAGCTCCTACAATGAGCAGTTCTTC. Its protein product is CASSYVSGGSSYNEQFF. This rearrangement joins TRBV2 to TRBJ2-1; 7 bases match TRBD2. The V gene end was trimmed by 5 bases and the J gene end by 0 bases; junction bases not matched to a gene: 10. This CDR3 region has 17 residues. Germline values: CDR1 SNHLY, CDR2 FYNNEI. Full variable domain (remainder filled in from reference TRBV2 and TRBJ2-1): EPEVTQTPSHQVTQMGQEVILRCVPISNHLYFYWYRQILGQKVEFLVSFYNNEISEKSEIFDDQFSVERPDGSNFTLKIRSTKLEDSAMYFCASSYVSGGSSYNEQFFGPGTRLTVL.

The chain recombines TRBV12-3 or TRBV12-4 with TRBJ2-1, with D perhaps matching TRBD1 or TRBD2 (5 bases each). The CDR3 loop spans 13 amino acids. V was pared by 6 bases and J by 8 bases, with 14 bases between. The CDR3 DNA is TGTGCCAGCAGACGACTGATGGGGGATGAGCAGTTCTTC. Amino acids: CASRRLMGDEQFF.

This clonotype came up many times. CDR3 coding DNA: TGCGCCAGCAGCTTGGGGAACACAGATACGCAGTATTTT. Translating it yields CASSLGNTDTQYF. The V call is TRBV5-1, the J call TRBJ2-3; D is undetermined. The germline V and J ends were trimmed by 0 bases and 2 bases, with 4 bases remaining between them. Germline CDR1 reads SGHRS; CDR2 reads YFSETQ. The CDR3 contains 13 residues.

This clonotype appeared many times. The chain employs TRBV12-3 or TRBV12-4 and TRBJ2-2; the D call may be TRBD1 or TRBD2 (5 bases each). The CDR3 extends over 16 amino acids. Trimming cost V 3 bases and J 7 bases, with 18 bases left between them. In DNA form, the CDR3 reads TGTGCCAGCAGTTTCCGGGGACCTCGCTCGCACGGGGAGCTGTTTTTT. Translated, it gives CASSFRGPRSHGELFF.

This clonotype showed up many times. The chain recombines TRBV7-9 with TRBJ2-3, with D perhaps matching TRBD1 or TRBD2 (6 bases each). Trimming pared 5 bases from V and 4 bases from J, leaving 19 bases between. The CDR3 extends over 16 amino acids. Germline V lookup: CDR1 SEHNR, CDR2 FQNEAQ (reference sequence). Here the CDR3 reads CASSPGGTYRADTQYF. For the CDR3, the DNA is TGTGCCAGCAGCCCCGGAGGGACTTACAGGGCAGATACGCAGTATTTT.

This clonotype has only a few counts. The V call is TRBV5-1, the J call TRBJ2-6; D not certain. Trimming took off 1 base at V and 0 bases at J, with 11 bases between the two ends. The CDR3 extends over 17 amino acids. Germline CDR1 reads SGHRS; CDR2 reads YFSETQ. For the CDR3, the DNA is TGCGCCAGCAGCTTGCAACCCCCAACCTCTGGGGCCAACGTCCTGACTTTC. This encodes CASSLQPPTSGANVLTF. Full variable domain (outside the CDR3, taken from reference TRBV5-1 and TRBJ2-6): KAGVTQTPRYLIKTRGQQVTLSCSPISGHRSVSWYQQTPGQGLQFLFEYFSETQRNKGNFPGRFSGRQFSNSRSEMNVSTLELGDSALYLCASSLQPPTSGANVLTFGAGSRLTVL.

The V gene is TRBV9, the J gene TRBJ1-2, with D perhaps TRBD1 (6 bases). This CDR3 is 15 amino acids long. Germline values: CDR1 SGDLS, CDR2 YYNGEE. V lost 0 bases and J lost 8, with 17 bases in between. The CDR3 spells CASSVGPKDQGGYTF. DNA for the CDR3: TGTGCCAGCAGCGTAGGACCCAAGGACCAGGGGGGCTACACCTTC.

This clonotype was seen at least ten times. V gene TRBV12-3 or TRBV12-4 combines with J gene TRBJ1-2; D is perhaps TRBD1 (6 bases). V was cut by 5 bases and J by 4 bases, with 11 bases left in between. The CDR3 extends over 13 amino acids. The CDR3: CASSEQGPYGYTF. The CDR3 DNA is TGTGCCAGCAGTGAACAGGGACCCTATGGCTACACCTTC.

This clonotype has only a few counts. J is TRBJ2-1 and V is TRBV13; perhaps TRBD2 as D (6 bases). Germline V gene sequence: CDR1 PRHDT, CDR2 FYEKMQ (reference sequence). V was trimmed by 4 bases and J by 5 bases, leaving 15 bases between them. This CDR3 is built from 15 residues. As DNA, the CDR3 is TGTGCCAGCAGCTGGGGTACGGGAGCCCACAATGAGCAGTTCTTC. This sequence encodes CASSWGTGAHNEQFF.

This clonotype was detected many times. The chain combines TRBV5-1 with TRBJ2-5, with D possibly TRBD1 on 6 matching bases. CDR1 SGHRS and CDR2 YFSETQ come from the germline V gene. The V gene lost 2 bases and the J gene lost 2 bases, with 13 bases spanning the gap. The CDR3 is 15 residues long. CDR3 amino acids: CASSLMEDSQETQYF. The CDR3 DNA reads as TGCGCCAGCAGCTTAATGGAGGACAGTCAAGAGACCCAGTACTTC.

This clonotype has a count of ten or more. This sequence joins TRBV6-5 and TRBJ2-7; maybe TRBD2 (6 bases). V was cut by 3 bases and J by 5 bases, with 11 bases left in between. Germline CDR1 and CDR2: MNHEY and SVGAGI. The CDR3 totals 13 residues. The CDR3 DNA sequence: TGTGCCAGCAGTTATCGGGGGTATAACGAGCAGTACTTC. Translated: CASSYRGYNEQYF.

In regard to this clonotype: Its ends do not fully match the called genes, so a read error is possible. The rearrangement joins TRBV18 to TRBJ2-1; D call uncertain. The CDR3 contains 15 residues. CDR1 is KGHSH and CDR2 is LQKENI in the germline V gene. CDR3 residues: CVSSPKDLSYNEQFF. CDR3 nucleotide sequence: TGTGTCAGCTCACCAAAGGACCTCTCCTACAATGAGCAGTTCTTC.

This clonotype was seen only a few times. The V call is TRBV20-1, the J call TRBJ1-2; D gene unclear. Trimming shortened V by 1 base and J by 0 bases, and 15 bases separated the two germline ends. CDR3 length: 16 amino acids. Germline values: CDR1 DFQATT, CDR2 SNEGSKA (reference sequence). CDR3 sequence reads: CSARVGSGVSNYGYTF. The CDR3, as DNA: TGCAGTGCTAGAGTGGGTAGCGGGGTCTCTAACTATGGCTACACCTTC.

This clonotype occurred many times. The V and J genes are TRBV4-3 and TRBJ2-3, with D tentatively TRBD2 (5 bases). The V end lost 1 base, the J end lost 5 bases, and 13 bases lay between the germline ends. CDR1 is LGHNA and CDR2 is YSLEER in the germline V gene. The CDR3 runs to 15 residues. The CDR3 protein is CASSQAYAGRDTQYF. The CDR3 coding sequence is TGCGCCAGCAGCCAAGCCTACGCGGGCAGAGATACGCAGTATTTT.

The J gene is TRBJ2-2, the V gene TRBV3-1; 15 bases line up with TRBD2. Unmatched junction bases numbered 7, after V lost 7 bases and J lost 7 bases. The CDR3 is 16 amino acids. The germline CDR1 and CDR2 sequences are LGHDT and YNNKEL (reference sequence). CDR3: CASNGLAGGLGGELFF. For the CDR3, the DNA is TGTGCCAGCAACGGACTAGCGGGAGGGCTCGGCGGGGAGCTGTTTTTT.

This clonotype was recorded many times. This chain joins TRBV10-3 and TRBJ2-1, with TRBD2 identical over 13 bases. With 2 bases clipped from V and 2 bases from J, the junction kept 6 bases outside the gene matches. Germline values: CDR1 ENHRY, CDR2 SYGVKD. CDR3 length equals 18 residues. CDR3 coding DNA: TGTGCCATCAGTGAGACTAGCGGGAGGGCCACAACCTACAATGAGCAGTTCTTC. Its protein product is CAISETSGRATTYNEQFF.